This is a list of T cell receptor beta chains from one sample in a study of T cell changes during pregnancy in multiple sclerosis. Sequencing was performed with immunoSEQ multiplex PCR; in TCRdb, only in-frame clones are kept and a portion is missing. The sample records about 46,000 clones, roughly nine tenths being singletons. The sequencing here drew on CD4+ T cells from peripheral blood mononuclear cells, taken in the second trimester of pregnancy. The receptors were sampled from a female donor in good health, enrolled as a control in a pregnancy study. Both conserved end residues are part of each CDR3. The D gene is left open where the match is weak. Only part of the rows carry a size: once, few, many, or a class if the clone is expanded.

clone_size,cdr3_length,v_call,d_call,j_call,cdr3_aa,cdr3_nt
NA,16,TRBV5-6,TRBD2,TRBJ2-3,CASSYTTSGGADTQYF,TGTGCCAGCAGCTATACGACTAGCGGGGGCGCAGATACGCAGTATTTT
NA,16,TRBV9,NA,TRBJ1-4,CASSVTKGSGNEKLFF,TGTGCCAGCAGCGTTACAAAGGGTAGCGGTAATGAAAAACTGTTTTTT
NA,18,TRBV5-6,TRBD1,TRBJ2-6,CASHYVTGISSGANVLTF,TGTGCCAGCCATTATGTGACAGGGATTAGCTCTGGGGCCAACGTCCTGACTTTC
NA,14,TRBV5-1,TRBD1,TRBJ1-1,CASSVAGGYEGAFF,TGCGCCAGCAGTGTGGCAGGGGGTTACGAGGGAGCTTTCTTT
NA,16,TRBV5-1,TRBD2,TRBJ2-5,CASSYPGLAGVETQYF,TGCGCCAGCAGTTACCCGGGACTAGCGGGGGTCGAGACCCAGTACTTC
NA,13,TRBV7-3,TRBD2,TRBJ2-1,CASSGGLAGEQFF,TGTGCCAGCAGCGGCGGGCTAGCGGGTGAGCAGTTCTTC
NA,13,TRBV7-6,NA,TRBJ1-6,CASTAGLTSPLHF,TGTGCCAGCACCGCCGGACTTACTTCACCCCTCCACTTT
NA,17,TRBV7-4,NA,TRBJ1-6,CASSQPVRAPNRSPLHF,TGTGCCAGCAGCCAGCCCGTCAGGGCCCCTAATAGGTCACCCCTCCACTTT
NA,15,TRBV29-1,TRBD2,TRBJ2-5,CSVLGLAGVGETQYF,TGCAGCGTTTTAGGGCTAGCGGGGGTGGGAGAGACCCAGTACTTC
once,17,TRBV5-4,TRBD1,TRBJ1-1,CASSLAGRGLVNTEAFF,TGTGCCAGCAGCTTGGCCGGAAGGGGGCTCGTGAACACTGAAGCTTTCTTT
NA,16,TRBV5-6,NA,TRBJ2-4,CASSGTTGFGGNIQYF,TGTGCCAGCAGCGGGACTACAGGGTTTGGTGGGAACATTCAGTACTTC
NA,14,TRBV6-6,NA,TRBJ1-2,CASTSGVRNYGYTF,TGTGCCAGCACCTCCGGGGTCAGAAACTATGGCTACACCTTC
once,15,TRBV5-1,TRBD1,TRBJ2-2,CASSVWTGDGGELFF,TGCGCCAGCAGCGTATGGACAGGGGACGGCGGGGAGCTGTTTTTT
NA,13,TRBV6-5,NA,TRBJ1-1,CASSGLGFTEAFF,TGTGCCAGCAGCGGGTTGGGTTTCACTGAAGCTTTCTTT
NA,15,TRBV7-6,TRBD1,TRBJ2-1,CASSLVGQGVNEQFF,TGTGCCAGCAGCTTAGTAGGACAGGGGGTTAATGAGCAGTTCTTC
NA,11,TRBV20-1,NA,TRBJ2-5,CSALREETQYF,TGCAGTGCCCTGAGAGAAGAGACCCAGTACTTC
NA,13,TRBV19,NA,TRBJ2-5,CASSIPGGETQYF,TGTGCCAGTAGTATCCCCGGCGGGGAGACCCAGTACTTC
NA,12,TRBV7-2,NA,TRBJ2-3,CASSRGSNTQYF,TGTGCCAGCAGCCGAGGGTCAAATACGCAGTATTTT
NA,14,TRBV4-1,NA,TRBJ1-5,CASSQASGHQPQHF,TGCGCCAGCAGCCAAGCGTCAGGGCATCAGCCCCAGCATTTT
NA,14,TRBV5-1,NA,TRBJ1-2,CASSLEQGDYGYTF,TGCGCCAGCAGCTTGGAACAGGGAGACTATGGCTACACCTTC
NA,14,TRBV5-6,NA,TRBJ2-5,CASSLDGSSGSQYF,TGTGCCAGCAGCCTGGACGGATCTTCGGGGTCCCAGTACTTC
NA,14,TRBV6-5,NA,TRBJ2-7,CASWTGHRNNEQYF,TGTGCCTCCTGGACGGGACACCGTAACAACGAGCAGTACTTC
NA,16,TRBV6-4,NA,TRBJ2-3,CASSQTGSTRIDTQYF,TGTGCCAGCAGCCAGACGGGGTCTACTCGGATAGATACGCAGTATTTT
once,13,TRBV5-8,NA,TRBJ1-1,CASRSRGNTEAFF,TGTGCCAGCAGAAGCAGGGGTAACACTGAAGCTTTCTTT
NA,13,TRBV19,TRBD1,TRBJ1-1,CASSTGGLTEAFF,TGTGCCAGTAGTACAGGGGGCTTGACTGAAGCTTTCTTT
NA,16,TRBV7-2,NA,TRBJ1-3,CASSLVEQGSGNTIYF,TGTGCCAGCAGCTTAGTAGAACAGGGAAGTGGAAACACCATATATTTT
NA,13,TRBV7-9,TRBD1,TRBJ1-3,CASSGDSGNTIYF,TGTGCCAGCAGCGGGGACAGTGGAAACACCATATATTTT
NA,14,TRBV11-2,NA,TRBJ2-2,CASSLTVSGGELFF,TGTGCCAGCAGCTTAACTGTGTCCGGCGGGGAGCTGTTTTTT
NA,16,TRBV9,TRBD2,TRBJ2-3,CASSSGGGIRTDTQYF,TGTGCCAGCAGCTCCGGGGGGGGGATACGCACAGATACGCAGTATTTT
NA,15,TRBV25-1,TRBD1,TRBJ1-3,CASSPGGSSGNTIYF,TGTGCCAGCAGCCCAGGGGGGAGCTCTGGAAACACCATATATTTT